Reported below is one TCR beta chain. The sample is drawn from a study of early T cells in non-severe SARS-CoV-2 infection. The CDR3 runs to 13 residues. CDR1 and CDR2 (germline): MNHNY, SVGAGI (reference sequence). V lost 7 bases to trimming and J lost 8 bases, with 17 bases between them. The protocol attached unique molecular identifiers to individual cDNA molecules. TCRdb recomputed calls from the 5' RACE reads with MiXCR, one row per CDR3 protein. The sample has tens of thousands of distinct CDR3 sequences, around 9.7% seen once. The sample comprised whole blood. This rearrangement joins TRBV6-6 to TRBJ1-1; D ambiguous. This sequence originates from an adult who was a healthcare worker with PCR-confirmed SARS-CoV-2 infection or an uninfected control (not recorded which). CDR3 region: CASNPLRNSEAFF. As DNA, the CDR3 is TGTGCCAGCAATCCCCTAAGAAATTCAGAAGCTTTCTTT.